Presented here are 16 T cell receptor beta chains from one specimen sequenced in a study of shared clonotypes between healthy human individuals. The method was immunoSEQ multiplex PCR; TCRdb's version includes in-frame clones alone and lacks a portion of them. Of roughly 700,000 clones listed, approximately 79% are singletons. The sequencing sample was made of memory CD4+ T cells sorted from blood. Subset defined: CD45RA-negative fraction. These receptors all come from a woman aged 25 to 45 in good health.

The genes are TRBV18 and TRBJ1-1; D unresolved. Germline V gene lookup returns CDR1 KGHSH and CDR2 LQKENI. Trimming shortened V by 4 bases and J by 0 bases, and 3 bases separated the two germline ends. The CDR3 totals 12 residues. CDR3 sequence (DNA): TGTGCCAGCTCACAACTGAACACTGAAGCTTTCTTT. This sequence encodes CASSQLNTEAFF.

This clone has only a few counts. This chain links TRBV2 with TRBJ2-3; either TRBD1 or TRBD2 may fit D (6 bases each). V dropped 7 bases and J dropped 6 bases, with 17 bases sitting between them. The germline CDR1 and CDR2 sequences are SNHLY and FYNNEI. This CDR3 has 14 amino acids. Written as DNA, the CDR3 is TGTGCCAGCACCGGGGGCCCTGAAGGGGATACGCAGTATTTT. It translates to CASTGGPEGDTQYF. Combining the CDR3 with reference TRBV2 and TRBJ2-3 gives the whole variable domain EPEVTQTPSHQVTQMGQEVILRCVPISNHLYFYWYRQILGQKVEFLVSFYNNEISEKSEIFDDQFSVERPDGSNFTLKIRSTKLEDSAMYFCASTGGPEGDTQYFGPGTRLTVL.

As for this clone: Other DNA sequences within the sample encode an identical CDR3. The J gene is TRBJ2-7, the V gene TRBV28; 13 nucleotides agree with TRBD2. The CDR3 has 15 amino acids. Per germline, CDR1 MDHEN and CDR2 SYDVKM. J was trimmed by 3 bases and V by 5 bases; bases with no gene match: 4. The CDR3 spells CASSPWTSGSYEQYF. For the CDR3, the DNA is TGTGCCAGCAGTCCGTGGACTAGCGGGAGCTACGAGCAGTACTTC.

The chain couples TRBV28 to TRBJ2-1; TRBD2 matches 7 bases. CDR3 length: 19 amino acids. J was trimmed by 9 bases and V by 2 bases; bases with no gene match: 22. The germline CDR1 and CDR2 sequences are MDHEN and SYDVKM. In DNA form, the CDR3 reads TGTGCCAGCAGTTTAATTTCTCTGGGCGGGAGTTTGCGTTTTGGTGAGCAGTTCTTC. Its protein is CASSLISLGGSLRFGEQFF.

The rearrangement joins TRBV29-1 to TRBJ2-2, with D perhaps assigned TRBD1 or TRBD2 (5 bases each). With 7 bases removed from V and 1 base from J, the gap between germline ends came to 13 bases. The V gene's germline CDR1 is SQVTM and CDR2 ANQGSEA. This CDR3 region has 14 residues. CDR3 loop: CSAPGPLNTGELFF. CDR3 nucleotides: TGCAGCGCCCCGGGGCCACTGAACACCGGGGAGCTGTTTTTT.

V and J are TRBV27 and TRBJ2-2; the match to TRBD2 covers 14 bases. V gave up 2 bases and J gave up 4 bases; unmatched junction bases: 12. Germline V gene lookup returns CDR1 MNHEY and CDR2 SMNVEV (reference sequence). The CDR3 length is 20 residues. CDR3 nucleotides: TGTGCCAGCAGTTTAGGGTCCCTCCGACTAGCGGGAGGGGTCACCGGGGAGCTGTTTTTT. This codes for CASSLGSLRLAGGVTGELFF.

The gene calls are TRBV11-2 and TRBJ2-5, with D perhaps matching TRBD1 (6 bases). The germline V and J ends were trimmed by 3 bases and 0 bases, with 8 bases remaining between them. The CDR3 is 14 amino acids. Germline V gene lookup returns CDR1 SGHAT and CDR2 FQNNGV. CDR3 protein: CASSFGQNQETQYF. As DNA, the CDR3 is TGTGCCAGCAGCTTTGGACAGAACCAAGAGACCCAGTACTTC.

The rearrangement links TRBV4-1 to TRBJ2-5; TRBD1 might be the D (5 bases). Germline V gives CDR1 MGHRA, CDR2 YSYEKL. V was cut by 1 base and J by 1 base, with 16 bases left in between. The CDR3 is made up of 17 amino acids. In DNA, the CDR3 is TGCGCCAGCAGCCAAGTATACCAGGGTAGCAGCCAAGAGACCCAGTACTTC. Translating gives CASSQVYQGSSQETQYF.

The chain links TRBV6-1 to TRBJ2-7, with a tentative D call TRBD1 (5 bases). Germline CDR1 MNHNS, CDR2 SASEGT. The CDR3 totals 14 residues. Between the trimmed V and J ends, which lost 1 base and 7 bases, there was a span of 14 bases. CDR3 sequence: CASSEGTRAEEQYF. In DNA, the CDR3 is TGTGCCAGCAGTGAAGGGACCAGGGCGGAGGAGCAGTACTTC.

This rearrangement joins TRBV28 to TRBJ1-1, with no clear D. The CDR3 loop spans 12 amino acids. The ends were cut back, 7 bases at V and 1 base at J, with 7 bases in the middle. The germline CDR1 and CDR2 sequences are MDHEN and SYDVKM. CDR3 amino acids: CASIKGNTEAFF. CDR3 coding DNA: TGTGCCAGCATAAAGGGGAACACTGAAGCTTTCTTT.

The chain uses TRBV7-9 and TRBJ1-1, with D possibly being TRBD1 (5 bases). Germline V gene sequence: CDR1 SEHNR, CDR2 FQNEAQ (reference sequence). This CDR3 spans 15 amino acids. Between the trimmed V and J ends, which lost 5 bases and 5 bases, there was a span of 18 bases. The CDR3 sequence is CASSQARLRGTEAFF. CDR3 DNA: TGTGCCAGCAGCCAGGCTCGGCTAAGGGGAACTGAAGCTTTCTTT.

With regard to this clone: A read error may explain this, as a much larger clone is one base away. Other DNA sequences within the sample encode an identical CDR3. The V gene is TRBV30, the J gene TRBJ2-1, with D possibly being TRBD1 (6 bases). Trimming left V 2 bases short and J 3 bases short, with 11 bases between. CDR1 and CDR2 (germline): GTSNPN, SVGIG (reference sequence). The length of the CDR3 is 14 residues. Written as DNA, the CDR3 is TGTGCCTGGAGTCTGACAGGAGGCTACAATGAGCAGTTCTTC. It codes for CAWSLTGGYNEQFF. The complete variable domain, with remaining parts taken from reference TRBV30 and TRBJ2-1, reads SQTIHQWPATLVQPVGSPLSLECTVEGTSNPNLYWYRQAAGRGLQLLFYSVGIGQISSEVPQNLSASRPQDRQFILSSKKLLLSDSGFYLCAWSLTGGYNEQFFGPGTRLTVL.

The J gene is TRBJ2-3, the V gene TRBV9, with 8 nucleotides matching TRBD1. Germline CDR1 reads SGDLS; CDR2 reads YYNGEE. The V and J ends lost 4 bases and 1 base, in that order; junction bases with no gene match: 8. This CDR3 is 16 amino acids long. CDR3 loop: CASSTGQGPGTDTQYF. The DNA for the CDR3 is TGTGCCAGCAGCACTGGACAGGGTCCCGGCACAGATACGCAGTATTTT.

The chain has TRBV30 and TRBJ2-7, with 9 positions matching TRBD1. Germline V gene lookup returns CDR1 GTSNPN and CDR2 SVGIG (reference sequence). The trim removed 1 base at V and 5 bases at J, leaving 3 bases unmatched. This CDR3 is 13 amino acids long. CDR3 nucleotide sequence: TGTGCCTGGAGTGGTGGACAGGGGAACGAGCAGTACTTC. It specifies CAWSGGQGNEQYF.

For the CDR3, the DNA is TGTGCCAGCAGTTTGTCCGGGGTGGATGAGCAGTTCTTC. Protein: CASSLSGVDEQFF. This rearrangement joins TRBV28 to TRBJ2-1; a possible D gene is TRBD2 (5 bases). The CDR3 spans 13 residues. Trimming pared 3 bases from V and 8 bases from J, leaving 11 bases between. Germline CDR1 is MDHEN and CDR2 is SYDVKM.

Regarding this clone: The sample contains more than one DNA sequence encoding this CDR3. The chain's CDR3 is CASSEAPNSDSNQPQHF. The CDR3 nucleotides read TGTGCCAGCAGTGAAGCCCCGAATTCGGATAGCAATCAGCCCCAGCATTTT. The chain is built from TRBV6-1 and TRBJ1-5; D is uncertain. CDR1 is MNHNS and CDR2 is SASEGT in the germline V gene. V lost 0 bases and J lost 0, with 12 bases in between. CDR3 length: 17 amino acids.